The 22 T cell receptor beta chains presented below share a single source sample, sequenced in a study of T cells in Graves' hyperthyroidism and ophthalmopathy. Amplification yielded TCR beta CDR3 regions, with RNA transcripts as the source. The TCR CDR3 was amplified in a first-round RT-PCR using the HTBI primer set. A single record per CDR3 protein comes from TCRdb applying MiXCR to the multiplex PCR reads. The data show about 380,000 distinct CDR3 sequences, with around a sixth seen just once and around two fifths held by the top ten. Sequences were obtained from blood. These receptors all stem from a man between 18 and 35 years old with Graves' ophthalmopathy.

This clonotype was counted only a few times. The chain uses TRBV24-1 and TRBJ2-1; TRBD1 aligns across 12 bases. This CDR3 spans 17 amino acids. CDR1 and CDR2 (germline): KGHDR, SFDVKD. With 7 bases clipped from V and 8 bases from J, the junction kept 14 bases outside the gene matches. The CDR3 DNA follows: TGTGCCACCAGCCAGACGGTAGGGACAGGGGGCTTTCATGAGCAGTTCTTC. The encoded protein is CATSQTVGTGGFHEQFF.

The J gene is TRBJ1-1, the V gene TRBV28, with 9 bases lining up with TRBD1. This CDR3 contains 16 residues. Trimming removed 1 base from V and 1 base from J; junction bases left unmatched: 4. CDR1 and CDR2 (germline): MDHEN, SYDVKM. CDR3 DNA sequence: TGTGCCAGCAGTTTATTGCCGGGACAGGGGAACACTGAAGCTTTCTTT. Its translation: CASSLLPGQGNTEAFF.

This clonotype was observed a handful of times. The genes are TRBV24-1 and TRBJ1-1; D gene ambiguous. CDR3 size: 13 residues. V was cut by 8 bases and J by 0 bases, with 9 bases left in between. Germline CDR1 is KGHDR and CDR2 is SFDVKD. The DNA for the CDR3 is TGTGCCACCAAGTCCGGGATGAACACTGAAGCTTTCTTT. Translation: CATKSGMNTEAFF.

This chain uses TRBV6-1 with TRBJ2-1; D is uncertain. Germline values: CDR1 MNHNS, CDR2 SASEGT. This CDR3 spans 13 amino acids. Trimming took 5 bases from V and 9 from J, leaving 14 bases between them. The CDR3 DNA sequence: TGTGCCAGCAGTCCCAGTGTGGTACCTGAGCAGTTCTTC. Translation gives CASSPSVVPEQFF.

A few counts support this clonotype. The chain recombines TRBV27 with TRBJ1-6; D is uncertain. Looked up from germline, CDR1 is MNHEY and CDR2 is SMNVEV (reference sequence). This CDR3 has 14 amino acids. The V and J ends lost 6 bases and 9 bases respectively, with 15 bases between them. CDR3 nucleotide sequence: TGTGCCAGCAGCCCACGAGGGCCGGTTTCACCCCTCCACTTT. This gives the protein CASSPRGPVSPLHF.

On this clonotype itself: This may be a read error: a much more frequent sequence differs by one nucleotide. The V and J genes are TRBV6-2 or TRBV6-3 and TRBJ2-4; a weak D match, TRBD1 (6 bases). Germline V gene sequence: CDR1 MNHEY, CDR2 SVGEGT. The CDR3 has 15 residues. CDR3 residues: CASDIEDSTKNTQYF. CDR3 nucleotide sequence: TGTGCCAGCGACATCGAGGACAGCACCAAAAACACTCAGTACTTC.

The chain has TRBV9 and TRBJ2-7; 8 bases match TRBD2. V gave up 3 bases and J gave up 4 bases; unmatched junction bases: 9. Germline-derived CDR1 and CDR2 are SGDLS and YYNGEE. CDR3 length: 15 residues. The CDR3 protein is CASSDASGGFYEQYF. The CDR3 DNA follows: TGTGCCAGCAGCGACGCATCGGGGGGGTTTTACGAGCAGTACTTC.

In this sample, this clonotype turned up many times. V gene TRBV29-1 combines with J gene TRBJ2-7; TRBD1 aligns across 9 bases. There are 16 residues in the CDR3. The germline V gene encodes CDR1 SQVTM and CDR2 ANQGSEA. The J segment lost 2 bases and the V segment lost 1 base, leaving 9 bases of the junction unmatched. CDR3 coding DNA: TGCAGCGTTGAAGGGGGTGGGACAGGGACTACCTACGAGCAGTACTTC. Its protein is CSVEGGGTGTTYEQYF.

This clonotype was picked up many times. The J gene is TRBJ1-1, the V gene TRBV7-9; a possible D gene is TRBD1 (5 bases). Germline V gene lookup returns CDR1 SEHNR and CDR2 FQNEAQ (reference sequence). V lost 6 bases, J lost 5 bases, and 16 bases lay in between. This CDR3 region has 14 residues. CDR3 sequence: CASREGTLGTEAFF. The CDR3, as DNA: TGTGCCAGCAGAGAAGGGACGTTAGGAACTGAAGCTTTCTTT.

This clonotype was picked up many times. The chain uses TRBV18 and TRBJ2-7; D perhaps matches TRBD1 (5 bases). The germline V and J ends were trimmed by 4 bases and 5 bases, with 9 bases remaining between them. The CDR3 is 12 residues long. Germline CDR1 is KGHSH and CDR2 is LQKENI. The CDR3 region is CASSRQYHEQYF. DNA of the CDR3: TGTGCCAGCTCACGACAGTACCACGAGCAGTACTTC.

The rearrangement joins TRBV5-6 to TRBJ2-2; D uncertain. This CDR3 has 15 amino acids. CDR1 is SGHDT and CDR2 is YYEEEE in the germline V gene. The V gene lost 2 bases and the J gene lost 7 bases, with 15 bases spanning the gap. Here the CDR3 reads CASSFSPGRDGELFF. CDR3 nucleotides: TGTGCCAGCAGCTTCTCCCCAGGAAGGGACGGGGAGCTGTTTTTT.

The chain carries TRBV6-1 and TRBJ2-5; 12 bases agree with TRBD2. Germline V lookup: CDR1 MNHNS, CDR2 SASEGT. The CDR3 is made up of 14 amino acids. Trimming cost V 4 bases and J 3 bases; bases outside gene matches: 0. CDR3 residues: CASSGTSGEETQYF. The CDR3 region has the DNA TGTGCCAGCAGTGGGACTAGCGGGGAAGAGACCCAGTACTTC.

This clonotype appeared many times. The chain joins TRBV7-2 to TRBJ2-5, with 11 positions matching TRBD1. CDR3 size: 16 residues. The V segment lost 1 base and the J segment 5 bases; nucleotides outside the gene matches: 6. CDR1 is SGHTA and CDR2 is FQGNSA in the germline V gene. The CDR3 reads CASSLGMDRGLETQYF. The CDR3 DNA reads TGTGCCAGCAGCTTAGGAATGGACAGGGGGCTGGAGACCCAGTACTTC. Full variable domain (outside the CDR3, taken from reference TRBV7-2 and TRBJ2-5): GAGVSQSPSNKVTEKGKDVELRCDPISGHTALYWYRQSLGQGLEFLIYFQGNSAPDKSGLPSDRFSAERTGGSVSTLTIQRTQQEDSAVYLCASSLGMDRGLETQYFGPGTRLLVL.

This clonotype was counted at least ten times. The gene calls are TRBV11-2 and TRBJ2-3; D is unresolved. Between the trimmed V and J ends, which lost 5 bases and 3 bases, there was a span of 12 bases. There are 14 residues in the CDR3. The V gene's germline CDR1 is SGHAT and CDR2 FQNNGV. CDR3 residues: CASSPVAPTDTQYF. DNA of the CDR3: TGTGCCAGCAGCCCCGTGGCCCCTACAGATACGCAGTATTTT.

The chain links TRBV11-2 to TRBJ2-5; 8 bases map to TRBD2. Germline V gene lookup returns CDR1 SGHAT and CDR2 FQNNGV. The CDR3 consists of 18 residues. V lost 2 bases and J lost 1; bases outside the gene matches: 12. The CDR3 sequence is CASSLYIGTRGIQETQYF. The DNA of the CDR3 is TGTGCCAGCAGCTTATATATTGGGACTAGAGGAATCCAAGAGACCCAGTACTTC.

This clonotype has ten or more counts. The J gene is TRBJ2-5, the V gene TRBV12-3 or TRBV12-4, with D possibly TRBD1 on 6 matching bases. V was trimmed by 5 bases and J by 3 bases, leaving 19 bases between them. The length of the CDR3 is 16 residues. The CDR3 protein is CASSRQALRQEETQYF. The CDR3 nucleotides are TGTGCCAGCAGTAGACAGGCTTTGCGTCAAGAAGAGACCCAGTACTTC.

To note about this clonotype: A much more abundant neighbour one base away suggests this may be a read error. The V call is TRBV12-3 or TRBV12-4, the J call TRBJ2-1; TRBD1 agrees at 12 bases. The CDR3 has 14 residues. The V and J ends lost 5 bases and 9 bases, in that order; junction bases with no gene match: 5. The CDR3 region is CASSAGTGGGEQFF. The CDR3, as DNA: TGTGCCAGCAGTGCCGGGACAGGGGGCGGTGAGCAGTTCTTC.

V is TRBV9 and J is TRBJ2-7; D is unclear. The germline CDR1 and CDR2 sequences are SGDLS and YYNGEE. The CDR3 has 14 residues. V lost 4 bases, J lost 2 bases, and 13 bases lay in between. This CDR3 is CASSPRAETYEQYF. The CDR3 DNA is TGTGCCAGCAGCCCCCGGGCAGAAACCTACGAGCAGTACTTC. The full variable domain, with the rest looked up from reference TRBV9 and TRBJ2-7, is DSGVTQTPKHLITATGQRVTLRCSPRSGDLSVYWYQQSLDQGLQFLIQYYNGEERAKGNILERFSAQQFPDLHSELNLSSLELGDSALYFCASSPRAETYEQYFGPGTRLTVT.

In its sample, this clonotype was seen many times. This CDR3 reads CASTAGSSGGPDTQYF. The CDR3 nucleotides read TGCGCCAGCACCGCAGGGTCTAGCGGGGGTCCAGATACGCAGTATTTT. The V call is TRBV5-1, the J call TRBJ2-3; 10 positions agree with TRBD2. The length of the CDR3 is 16 residues. Per germline, CDR1 SGHRS and CDR2 YFSETQ. J lost 4 bases, V lost 6 bases, and 11 bases had no gene match. The full variable domain, with the rest looked up from reference TRBV5-1 and TRBJ2-3, is KAGVTQTPRYLIKTRGQQVTLSCSPISGHRSVSWYQQTPGQGLQFLFEYFSETQRNKGNFPGRFSGRQFSNSRSEMNVSTLELGDSALYLCASTAGSSGGPDTQYFGPGTRLTVL.

This clonotype was observed many times. The rearrangement joins TRBV7-9 to TRBJ2-1, with D possibly called TRBD1 or TRBD2 (5 bases each). The CDR3 contains 15 residues. Deletions cut 6 bases from V and 9 bases from J, with 21 bases between. Germline loops: CDR1 SEHNR, CDR2 FQNEAQ (reference sequence). The CDR3 DNA reads TGTGCCAGCAGTCCGCAAGGGTCGGGGCGGGTTGAGCAGTTCTTC. Its protein product is CASSPQGSGRVEQFF.

This clonotype was counted ten times or more. The chain's CDR3 is CASSEAQGGGGGTDTQYF. Here the CDR3 DNA reads TGTGCCAGCAGTGAAGCGCAGGGCGGCGGGGGGGGCACAGATACGCAGTATTTT. The J gene is TRBJ2-3, the V gene TRBV6-1; 9 bases are a match to TRBD2. Germline trimming cut 0 bases from V and 1 base from J; bases unmatched to any gene: 8. Germline assignment: CDR1 MNHNS and CDR2 SASEGT. CDR3 length: 18 amino acids.

This clonotype was recorded many times. The rearrangement uses TRBV11-2 and TRBJ2-1; D is perhaps TRBD1 (5 bases). The V gene's germline CDR1 is SGHAT and CDR2 FQNNGV. The CDR3 contains 14 residues. V lost 1 base and J lost 8, with 12 bases in between. The CDR3 DNA sequence: TGTGCCAGCAGCTTAGGCGTCCCCAGGGATGAGCAGTTCTTC. It encodes CASSLGVPRDEQFF.